This T cell receptor beta chain is drawn from a study of OX40 agonist ivuxolimab in advanced cancers. Whole-study context: Across the patients, intravenous ivuxolimab was delivered every 2 weeks at 0.01 to 10 mg/kg.

Germline V gene data show CDR1 as SGHRS and CDR2 as YFSETQ. V was clipped by 1 base and J by 3 bases, with 13 bases between them. This CDR3 has 15 amino acids. TCRdb's table, derived via immunoSEQ multiplex PCR, lists solely in-frame clones and lacks some. The top ten clones hold roughly 0.53% of a sample with 30,000 to 40,000 clones, approximately 90% of them seen once. The source of this sequence is an adult with an advanced solid tumor such as melanoma, head and neck, liver or kidney cancer. Source: CD4+ or CD8+ T cells sorted from blood, taken in a trial of the OX40 agonist ivuxolimab. The chain is built from TRBV5-1 and TRBJ1-2; TRBD1 is a possible D gene (6 bases). CDR3 loop: CASSLSVEGDYGYTF. The DNA of the CDR3 is TGCGCCAGCAGCTTGTCCGTGGAGGGGGACTATGGCTACACCTTC.